The present T cell receptor (beta chain) was sequenced within a study of blood T cell repertoires in COVID-19. How the authors handled the data: Scientists estimated how many nucleated cells there were by amplifying reference gene primers. Profiling relied on immunoSEQ multiplex PCR, and the TCRdb table lists in-frame clones only, not all of them. That table supplies the V and J calls and clone size; D and trimming were determined from the DNA. The sample shows around 250,000 clones, over 80% of them seen only once. This clone has at least ten counts. The CDR3 has 16 residues. The ends were cut back, 2 bases at V and 4 bases at J, with 15 bases in the middle. Germline assignment: CDR1 SGHTA and CDR2 FQGNSA.

The sequence was collected from a man in his 60s who had recovered from COVID-19. Sequencing used peripheral blood. The V gene is TRBV7-2, the J gene TRBJ2-1; D is unresolved. CDR3 region: CASSLSPRRKYNEQFF. CDR3 DNA: TGTGCCAGCAGCTTAAGTCCCCGGCGGAAATACAATGAGCAGTTCTTC.